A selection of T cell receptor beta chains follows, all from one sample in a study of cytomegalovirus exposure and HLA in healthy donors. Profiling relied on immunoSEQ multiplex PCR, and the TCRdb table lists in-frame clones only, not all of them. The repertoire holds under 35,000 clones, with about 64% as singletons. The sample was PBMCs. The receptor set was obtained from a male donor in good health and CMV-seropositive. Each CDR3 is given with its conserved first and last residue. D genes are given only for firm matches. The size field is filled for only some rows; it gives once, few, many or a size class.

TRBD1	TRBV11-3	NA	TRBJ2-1	CASSPTGQNNEQFF	TGTGCCAGCAGCCCGACGGGACAGAACAATGAGCAGTTCTTC
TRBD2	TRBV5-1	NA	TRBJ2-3	CASSLLAGADTQYF	TGCGCCAGCAGCTTACTAGCGGGAGCAGATACGCAGTATTTT
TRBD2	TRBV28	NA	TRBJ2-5	CASSSTSGPRAQYF	TGTGCCAGCAGTTCTACTAGCGGTCCAAGGGCCCAGTACTTC
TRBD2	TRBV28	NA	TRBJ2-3	CASSPRLAGADTQYF	TGTGCCAGCAGCCCCCGACTAGCGGGAGCCGATACGCAGTATTTT
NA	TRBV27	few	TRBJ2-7	CASSSRQFAYEQYF	TGTGCCAGCAGTTCTAGACAGTTCGCCTACGAGCAGTACTTC
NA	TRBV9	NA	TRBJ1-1	CASSPQQGWGEAFF	TGTGCCAGCAGCCCCCAACAGGGATGGGGTGAAGCTTTCTTT
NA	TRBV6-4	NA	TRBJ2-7	CASRYRNPPYEQYF	TGTGCCAGCAGATACAGGAATCCTCCCTACGAGCAGTACTTC
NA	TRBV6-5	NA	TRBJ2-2	CASGEGRRAGELFF	TGTGCCAGCGGTGAAGGTCGACGGGCCGGGGAGCTGTTTTTT
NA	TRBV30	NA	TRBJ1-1	CAWSAIWTAPMNTEAFF	TGTGCCTGGAGTGCAATATGGACAGCCCCTATGAACACTGAAGCTTTCTTT
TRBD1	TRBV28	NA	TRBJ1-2	CASSLYRGRGYGYTF	TGTGCCAGCAGTTTATACAGGGGGCGAGGCTATGGCTACACCTTC
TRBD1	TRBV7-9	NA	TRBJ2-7	CASSLTWDSYEQYF	TGTGCCAGCAGCTTAACGTGGGACAGCTACGAGCAGTACTTC
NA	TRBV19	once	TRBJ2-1	CASSIDRGEQFF	TGTGCCAGTAGTATAGATCGCGGGGAGCAGTTCTTC